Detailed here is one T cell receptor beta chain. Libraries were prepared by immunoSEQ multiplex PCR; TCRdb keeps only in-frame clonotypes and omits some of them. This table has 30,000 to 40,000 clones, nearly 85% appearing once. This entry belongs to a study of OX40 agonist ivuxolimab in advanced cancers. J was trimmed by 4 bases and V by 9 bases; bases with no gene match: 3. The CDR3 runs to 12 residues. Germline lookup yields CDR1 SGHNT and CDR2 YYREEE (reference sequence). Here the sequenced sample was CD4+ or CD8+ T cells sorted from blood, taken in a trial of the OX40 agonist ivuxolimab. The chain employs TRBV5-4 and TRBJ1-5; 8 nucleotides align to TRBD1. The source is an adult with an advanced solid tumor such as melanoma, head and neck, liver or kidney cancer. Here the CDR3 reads CATGQGNQPQHF. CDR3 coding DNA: TGTGCCACAGGACAGGGTAATCAGCCCCAGCATTTT.